The entry that follows covers one T cell receptor beta chain sequence. Study processing details: Counts of nucleated cells, estimated from reference gene primer amplification, were obtained. Repertoires were generated with immunoSEQ multiplex PCR, while TCRdb's copy carries only in-frame clones and drops some. That table supplies the V and J calls and clone size; D and trimming were determined from the DNA. The sample contains about 84,000 clones, approximately 80% of which appear only once. This record comes from a study of blood T cell repertoires in COVID-19. Study-wide context: Both acute and convalescent COVID-19 samples were obtained from the United States, Italy and Spain. T cells, B-cell-depleted T cells, or PBMCs provided the cDNA or gDNA that served as material.

Germline-derived CDR1 and CDR2 are SGHVS and FQNEAQ. There are 14 residues in the CDR3. Sequenced: peripheral blood. The rearrangement links TRBV7-8 to TRBJ2-7, with 9 positions matching TRBD1. The sequence derives from a man in his sixties or seventies with acute or convalescent COVID-19. CDR3 protein: CASSLRLEGQGIDV. CDR3 nucleotides: TGTGCCAGCAGCTTACGGCTCGAGGGACAGGGTATAGATGTC.